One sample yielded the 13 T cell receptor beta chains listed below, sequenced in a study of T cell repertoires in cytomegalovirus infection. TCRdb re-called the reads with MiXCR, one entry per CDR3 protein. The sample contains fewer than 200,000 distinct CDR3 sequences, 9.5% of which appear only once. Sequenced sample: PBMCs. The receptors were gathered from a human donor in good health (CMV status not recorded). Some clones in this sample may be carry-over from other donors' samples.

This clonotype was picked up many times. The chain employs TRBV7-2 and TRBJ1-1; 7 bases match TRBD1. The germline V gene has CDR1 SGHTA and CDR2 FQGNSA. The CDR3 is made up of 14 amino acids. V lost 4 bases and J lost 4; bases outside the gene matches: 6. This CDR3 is CASSYTQGFTEAFF. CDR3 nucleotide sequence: TGTGCCAGCAGCTATACACAGGGGTTCACTGAAGCTTTCTTT. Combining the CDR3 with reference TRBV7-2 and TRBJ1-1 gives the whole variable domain GAGVSQSPSNKVTEKGKDVELRCDPISGHTALYWYRQSLGQGLEFLIYFQGNSAPDKSGLPSDRFSAERTGGSVSTLTIQRTQQEDSAVYLCASSYTQGFTEAFFGQGTRLTVV.

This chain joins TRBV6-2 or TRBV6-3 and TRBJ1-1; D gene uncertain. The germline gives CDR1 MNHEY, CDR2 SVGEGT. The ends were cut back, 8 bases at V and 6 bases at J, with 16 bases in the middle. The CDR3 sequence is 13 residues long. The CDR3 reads CASALKVESEAFF. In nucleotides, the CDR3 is TGTGCCAGCGCTTTAAAGGTTGAATCTGAAGCTTTCTTT.

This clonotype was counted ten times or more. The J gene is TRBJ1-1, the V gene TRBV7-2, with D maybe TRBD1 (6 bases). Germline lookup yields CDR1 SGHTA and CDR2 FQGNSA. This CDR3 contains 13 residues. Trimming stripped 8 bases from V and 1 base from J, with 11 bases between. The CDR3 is CASRRQANTEAFF. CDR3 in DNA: TGTGCCAGCCGCCGACAGGCGAACACTGAAGCTTTCTTT.

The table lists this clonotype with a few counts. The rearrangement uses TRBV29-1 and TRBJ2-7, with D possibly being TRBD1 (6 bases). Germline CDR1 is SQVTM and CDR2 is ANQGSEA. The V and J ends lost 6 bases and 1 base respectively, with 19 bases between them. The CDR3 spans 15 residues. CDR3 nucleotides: TGCAGCGTGGAATCCCGGGACACTTTTTCCTACGAGCAGTACTTC. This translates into CSVESRDTFSYEQYF.

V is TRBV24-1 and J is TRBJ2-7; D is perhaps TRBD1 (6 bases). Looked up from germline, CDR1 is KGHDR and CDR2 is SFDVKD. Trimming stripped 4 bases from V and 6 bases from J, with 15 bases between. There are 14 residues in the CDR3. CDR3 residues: CATSDPNRDGEQYF. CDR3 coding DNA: TGTGCCACCAGTGACCCGAACAGGGATGGCGAGCAGTACTTC.

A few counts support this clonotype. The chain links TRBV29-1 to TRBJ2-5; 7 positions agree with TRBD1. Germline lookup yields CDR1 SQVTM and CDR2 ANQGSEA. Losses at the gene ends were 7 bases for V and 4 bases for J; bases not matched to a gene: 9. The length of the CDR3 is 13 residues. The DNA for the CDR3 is TGCAGCGCAATGTTGGCAGGGGGAGAGACCCAGTACTTC. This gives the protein CSAMLAGGETQYF.

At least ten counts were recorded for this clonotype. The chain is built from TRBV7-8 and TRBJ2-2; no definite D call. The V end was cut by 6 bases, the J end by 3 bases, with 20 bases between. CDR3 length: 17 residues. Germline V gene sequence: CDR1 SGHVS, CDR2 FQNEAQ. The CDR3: CASRPALTSGDTGELFF. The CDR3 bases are TGTGCCAGCAGACCCGCTTTAACATCTGGGGACACCGGGGAGCTGTTTTTT.

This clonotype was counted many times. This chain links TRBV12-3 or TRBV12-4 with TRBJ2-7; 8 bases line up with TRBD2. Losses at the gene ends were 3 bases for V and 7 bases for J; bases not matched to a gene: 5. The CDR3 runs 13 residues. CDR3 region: CASSFPGGVEQYF. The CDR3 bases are TGTGCCAGCAGTTTCCCCGGGGGGGTTGAGCAGTACTTC.

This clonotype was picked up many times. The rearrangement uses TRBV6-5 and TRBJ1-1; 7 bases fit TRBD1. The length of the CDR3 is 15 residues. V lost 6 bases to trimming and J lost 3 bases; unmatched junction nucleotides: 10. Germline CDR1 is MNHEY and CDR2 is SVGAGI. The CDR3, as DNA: TGTGCCAGCAGCCTAGACAGGGCTAAGGACACTGAAGCTTTCTTT. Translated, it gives CASSLDRAKDTEAFF.

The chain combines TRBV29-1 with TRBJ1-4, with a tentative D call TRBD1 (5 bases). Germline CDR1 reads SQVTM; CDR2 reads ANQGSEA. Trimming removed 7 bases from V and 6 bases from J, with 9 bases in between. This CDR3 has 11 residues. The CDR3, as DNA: TGCAGCGGTGGGACGGATGAAAAACTGTTTTTT. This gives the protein CSGGTDEKLFF.

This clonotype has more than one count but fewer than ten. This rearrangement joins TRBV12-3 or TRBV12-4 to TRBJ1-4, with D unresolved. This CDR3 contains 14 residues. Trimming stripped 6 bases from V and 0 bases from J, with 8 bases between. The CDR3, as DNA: TGTGCCAGCAGGCGACACTCAACTAATGAAAAACTGTTTTTT. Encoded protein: CASRRHSTNEKLFF.

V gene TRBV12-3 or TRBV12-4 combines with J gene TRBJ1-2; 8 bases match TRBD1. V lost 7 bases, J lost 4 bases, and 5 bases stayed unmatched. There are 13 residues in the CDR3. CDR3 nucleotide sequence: TGTGCCAGCACCAGGGACAGGATCTATGGCTACACCTTC. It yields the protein CASTRDRIYGYTF.

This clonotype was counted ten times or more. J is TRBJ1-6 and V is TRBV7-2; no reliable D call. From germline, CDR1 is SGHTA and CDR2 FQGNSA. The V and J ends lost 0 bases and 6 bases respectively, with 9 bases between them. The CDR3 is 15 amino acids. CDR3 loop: CASSLAPTTNSPLHF. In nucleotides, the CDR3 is TGTGCCAGCAGCTTAGCCCCGACAACTAATTCACCCCTCCACTTT. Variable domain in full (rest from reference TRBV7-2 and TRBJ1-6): GAGVSQSPSNKVTEKGKDVELRCDPISGHTALYWYRQSLGQGLEFLIYFQGNSAPDKSGLPSDRFSAERTGGSVSTLTIQRTQQEDSAVYLCASSLAPTTNSPLHFGNGTRLTVT.